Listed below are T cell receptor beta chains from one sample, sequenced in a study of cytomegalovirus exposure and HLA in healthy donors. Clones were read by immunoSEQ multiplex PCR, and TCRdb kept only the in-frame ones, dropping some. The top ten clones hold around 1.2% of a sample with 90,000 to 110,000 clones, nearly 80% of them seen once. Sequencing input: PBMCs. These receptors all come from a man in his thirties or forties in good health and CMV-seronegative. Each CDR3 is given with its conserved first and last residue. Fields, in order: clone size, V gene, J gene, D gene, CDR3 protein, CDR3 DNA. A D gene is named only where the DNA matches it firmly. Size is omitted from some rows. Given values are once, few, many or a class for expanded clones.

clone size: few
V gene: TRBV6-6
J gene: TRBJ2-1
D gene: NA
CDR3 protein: CASQVVNNEQFF
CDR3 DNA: TGTGCCAGCCAGGTGGTTAACAATGAGCAGTTCTTC

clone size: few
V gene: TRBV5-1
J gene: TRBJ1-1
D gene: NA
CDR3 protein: CASRLATGNTEAFF
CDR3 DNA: TGCGCCAGCAGACTAGCGACGGGGAACACTGAAGCTTTCTTT

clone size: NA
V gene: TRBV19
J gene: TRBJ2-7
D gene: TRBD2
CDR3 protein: CASSIVAGTSGVEQYF
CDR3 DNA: TGTGCCAGTAGTATAGTTGCCGGGACTAGCGGGGTTGAGCAGTACTTC

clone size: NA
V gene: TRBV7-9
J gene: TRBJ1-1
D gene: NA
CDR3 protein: CASSLGHQNTEAFF
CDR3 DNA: TGTGCCAGCAGCCTGGGACACCAGAACACTGAAGCTTTCTTT

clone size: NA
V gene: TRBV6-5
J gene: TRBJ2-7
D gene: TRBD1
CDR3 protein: CASNDRVSYEQYF
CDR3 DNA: TGTGCCAGCAACGACAGGGTGTCTTACGAGCAGTACTTC

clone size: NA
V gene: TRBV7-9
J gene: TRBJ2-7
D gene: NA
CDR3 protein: CASIRDGTYEQYF
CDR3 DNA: TGTGCCAGCATCCGAGACGGGACCTACGAGCAGTACTTC

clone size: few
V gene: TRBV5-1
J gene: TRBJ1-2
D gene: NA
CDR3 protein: CASGAVQGNYGYTF
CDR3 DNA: TGCGCCAGCGGTGCGGTCCAGGGTAACTATGGCTACACCTTC

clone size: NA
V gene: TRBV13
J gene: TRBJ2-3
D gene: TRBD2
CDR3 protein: CASSFLETSVTDTQYF
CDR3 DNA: TGTGCCAGCAGCTTTCTTGAGACTAGCGTGACAGATACGCAGTATTTT

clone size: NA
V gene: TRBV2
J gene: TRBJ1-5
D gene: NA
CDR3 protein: CASSDLFQPQHF
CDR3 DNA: TGTGCCAGCAGTGATCTTTTTCAGCCCCAGCATTTT

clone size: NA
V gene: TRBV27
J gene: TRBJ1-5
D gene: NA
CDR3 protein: CASSSHFGRDSNQPQHF
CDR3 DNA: TGTGCCAGCAGTTCCCATTTTGGCAGGGATAGCAATCAGCCCCAGCATTTT

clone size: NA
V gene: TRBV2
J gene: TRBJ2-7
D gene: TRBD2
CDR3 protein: CASSELGGDSYEQYF
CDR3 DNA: TGTGCCAGCAGTGAACTGGGAGGGGACTCGTACGAGCAGTACTTC

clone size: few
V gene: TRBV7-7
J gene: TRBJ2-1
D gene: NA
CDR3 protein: CASSSRTELDGYNEQFF
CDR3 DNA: TGTGCCAGCAGCTCACGGACTGAACTAGATGGGTACAATGAGCAGTTCTTC

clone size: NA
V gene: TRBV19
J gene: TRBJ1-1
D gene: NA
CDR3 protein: CASSIWYGGGNTEAFF
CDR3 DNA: TGTGCCAGTAGTATTTGGTACGGGGGGGGAAACACTGAAGCTTTCTTT

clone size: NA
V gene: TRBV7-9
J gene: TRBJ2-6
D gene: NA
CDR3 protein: CASSRIRGNGANVLTF
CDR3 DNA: TGTGCCAGCAGCAGGATAAGGGGGAATGGGGCCAACGTCCTGACTTTC

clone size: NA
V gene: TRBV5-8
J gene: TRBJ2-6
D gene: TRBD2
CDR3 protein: CASSLWLAGTGANVLTF
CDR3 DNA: TGTGCCAGCAGCTTATGGCTAGCGGGGACTGGGGCCAACGTCCTGACTTTC

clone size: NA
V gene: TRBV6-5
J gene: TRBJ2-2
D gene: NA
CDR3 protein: CASSYSSRSGELFF
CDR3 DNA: TGTGCCAGCAGTTACTCGAGTCGGAGCGGGGAGCTGTTTTTT

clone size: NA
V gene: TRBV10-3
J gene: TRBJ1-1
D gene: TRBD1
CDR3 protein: CAARGQQNTEAFF
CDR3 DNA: TGTGCCGCCCGGGGACAGCAGAACACTGAAGCTTTCTTT

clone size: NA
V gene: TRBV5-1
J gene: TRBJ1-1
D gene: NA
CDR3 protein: CASSPAGWEKRDTEAFF
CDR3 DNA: TGCGCCAGCAGCCCCGCTGGGTGGGAGAAGAGGGACACTGAAGCTTTCTTT

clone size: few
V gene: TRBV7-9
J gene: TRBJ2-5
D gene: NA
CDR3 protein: CATSPTGSGGETQYF
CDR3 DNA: TGTGCCACCTCCCCCACAGGGAGCGGTGGGGAGACCCAGTACTTC

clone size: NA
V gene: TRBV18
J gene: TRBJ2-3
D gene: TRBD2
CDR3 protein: CASSQPSGSTDTQYF
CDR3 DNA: TGTGCCAGCTCACAACCTAGCGGGAGTACAGATACGCAGTATTTT